This T cell receptor beta chain was sequenced for a study of blood T cells in healthy people across ages. Study-level findings and limits: The diversity estimates, figures obtained from one million T cells, were considered underestimates.

Together with a sample-barcoded 5' primer, a J-beta primer mix was included in a second PCR lasting about 6 to 11 cycles. All samples yielded 3 million or more CDR3-containing paired-end reads. TCRdb itself ran the 5' RACE reads through MiXCR, one entry per CDR3 protein. The table lists approximately 730,000 distinct CDR3 sequences, roughly 41% of them singletons. Isolating PBMCs gave at least 6.5 million of these cells per sample. This clonotype was recorded a few times. Its specificity is unknown. This TCR came from a woman aged 55-75 years in good health. The source material was blood.

CDR3 nucleotides: TGTGCCAGCACCGTTACACCAGGGGTATATGGCTACACCTTC. Translated: CASTVTPGVYGYTF. The chain is built from TRBV7-2 and TRBJ1-2; a possible D gene is TRBD1 (6 bases). The CDR3 is 14 residues long. Germline V gene data show CDR1 as SGHTA and CDR2 as FQGNSA. Trimming took 7 bases from V and 5 from J, leaving 17 bases between them.